Presented here are 22 T cell receptor beta chains from one specimen sequenced in a study of blood T cells in healthy people across ages. It was with a sample-barcoded 5' primer and a J-beta primer mix that a second PCR of about 6 to 12 cycles was run. TCRdb re-called the 5' RACE reads through MiXCR, storing one row per CDR3 protein. This sample yields fewer than 2,000,000 distinct CDR3 sequences, of which about 39% are seen a single time; 23% belongs to the top ten. The sequenced material came from blood. The receptors stem from a human donor in good health.

There are a few counts of this clonotype. V gene TRBV20-1 combines with J gene TRBJ2-7; tentative D call: TRBD2 (5 bases). Germline V CDR1 and CDR2: DFQATT, SNEGSKA (reference sequence). The CDR3 extends over 14 amino acids. V was clipped by 6 bases and J by 0 bases, with 15 bases between them. CDR3 amino acids: CSALKASGSYEQYF. DNA of the CDR3: TGCAGTGCCTTGAAAGCAAGCGGCTCCTACGAGCAGTACTTC.

This clonotype was seen more than once but under ten times. The chain joins TRBV7-8 to TRBJ1-3; D not certain. The CDR3 is made up of 12 amino acids. Germline V CDR1 and CDR2: SGHVS, FQNEAQ. Trimming removed 5 bases from V and 1 base from J, with 3 bases in between. The CDR3 nucleotides read TGTGCCAGCAGCGTTTCTGGAAACACCATATATTTT. Translation: CASSVSGNTIYF.

This clonotype turned up a few times. CDR3 DNA: TGTGCCAGCAGTGGGGGAGGCTACAATGAGCAGTTCTTC. This encodes CASSGGGYNEQFF. The rearrangement joins TRBV2 to TRBJ2-1; TRBD2 might be the D (6 bases). CDR3 length: 13 residues. Germline assignment: CDR1 SNHLY and CDR2 FYNNEI. V shed 4 bases and J shed 3 bases, with 7 bases lying between them.

The chain is built from TRBV10-3 and TRBJ2-7, with D uncertain. Germline V gives CDR1 ENHRY, CDR2 SYGVKD. Trimming shortened V by 4 bases and J by 3 bases, and 13 bases separated the two germline ends. The CDR3 length is 14 residues. CDR3 sequence (DNA): TGTGCCATCAGTGGGTCTGAGGTTAACTACGAGCAGTACTTC. Its translation is CAISGSEVNYEQYF.

To note about this clonotype: Germline is not matched at one junction end, which may reflect a read error. This chain connects TRBV6-2 or TRBV6-3 to TRBJ2-5; D unresolved. The CDR3 runs to 14 residues. CDR1 MNHEY and CDR2 SVGEGT come from the germline V gene. The CDR3 protein is CTSSYFGIQETQYF. CDR3 in DNA: TGTACCAGCAGTTACTTCGGCATCCAAGAGACCCAGTACTTC.

The rearrangement uses TRBV7-8 and TRBJ2-4; 8 nucleotides align to TRBD1. The J call may be mistaken, given a closer DNA end match to TRBJ2-7. This CDR3 is 13 amino acids long. Germline loops: CDR1 SGHVS, CDR2 FQNEAQ. CDR3 loop: CATSSDREIEQYF. DNA of the CDR3: TGTGCCACCTCGTCGGACAGGGAGATCGAGCAGTACTTC.

This chain links TRBV11-1 with TRBJ2-1; 12 bases align to TRBD1. The CDR3 runs 22 residues. Germline V gene sequence: CDR1 SGHAT, CDR2 FQDESV (reference sequence). The V and J ends lost 6 bases and 13 bases, in that order; junction bases with no gene match: 34. DNA for the CDR3: TGTGCCAGCAGTCCTCAATCCATCCGGGACAGGGGGCTTTCAGCCCTTGGAGAGACCCAGTTCTTC. It codes for CASSPQSIRDRGLSALGETQFF.

This clonotype occurred a few times. The V gene is TRBV20-1, the J gene TRBJ1-1; 8 bases map to TRBD1. CDR1 DFQATT and CDR2 SNEGSKA come from the germline V gene (reference sequence). This CDR3 has 13 residues. Germline trimming cut 6 bases from V and 5 bases from J; bases unmatched to any gene: 8. The CDR3 is CSALRGPATEAFF. The CDR3 DNA is TGCAGTGCCCTCAGGGGGCCAGCGACTGAAGCTTTCTTT.

This clonotype showed up just a few times. The genes are TRBV4-3 and TRBJ2-7; the D gene is possibly TRBD1 (7 bases). The V gene lost 0 bases and the J gene lost 1 base, with 16 bases spanning the gap. Germline lookup yields CDR1 LGHNA and CDR2 YSLEER. There are 17 residues in the CDR3. The CDR3 sequence: CASSQEAGQGGSYEQYF. CDR3 DNA sequence: TGCGCCAGCAGCCAAGAGGCAGGGCAGGGGGGTTCCTACGAGCAGTACTTC.

The J gene is TRBJ2-5, the V gene TRBV27, with no clear D. The V end was cut by 1 base, the J end by 4 bases, with 13 bases between. The CDR3 has 15 amino acids. Germline CDR1 is MNHEY and CDR2 is SMNVEV (reference sequence). This CDR3 reads CASSLWAESSETQYF. CDR3 coding DNA: TGTGCCAGCAGTTTATGGGCAGAGTCGTCAGAGACCCAGTACTTC.

This clonotype showed up just a few times. The rearrangement joins TRBV20-1 to TRBJ1-1; D not certain. This CDR3 comprises 13 residues. The V gene lost 0 bases and the J gene lost 4 bases, with 9 bases spanning the gap. Germline values: CDR1 DFQATT, CDR2 SNEGSKA (reference sequence). Here the CDR3 reads CSARDQSATEAFF. The DNA of the CDR3 is TGCAGTGCTAGAGATCAATCGGCCACTGAAGCTTTCTTT.

The chain joins TRBV25-1 to TRBJ2-6; maybe TRBD1 (6 bases). The V gene lost 4 bases and the J gene lost 0 bases, with 10 bases spanning the gap. Per germline, CDR1 MGHDK and CDR2 SYGVNS. CDR3 size: 16 residues. CDR3 residues: CASSGRGSSGANVLTF. The CDR3 nucleotides read TGTGCCAGCAGTGGTAGGGGGAGCTCTGGGGCCAACGTCCTGACTTTC.

The chain links TRBV7-3 to TRBJ2-1; 8 bases agree with TRBD2. The germline V gene encodes CDR1 SGHTA and CDR2 FQGTGA. Unmatched junction bases numbered 10, after V lost 6 bases and J lost 6 bases. The CDR3 consists of 15 residues. Here the CDR3 reads CASSGGRGVRNEQFF. In nucleotides, the CDR3 is TGTGCCAGCAGTGGGGGGCGGGGGGTTCGCAATGAGCAGTTCTTC.

The chain combines TRBV20-1 with TRBJ2-3; 8 bases line up with TRBD1. The CDR3 loop spans 13 amino acids. V gave up 5 bases and J gave up 2 bases; unmatched junction bases: 3. Germline loops: CDR1 DFQATT, CDR2 SNEGSKA (reference sequence). The CDR3 sequence: CSAWTGFTDTQYF. The CDR3 DNA sequence: TGCAGTGCTTGGACAGGGTTCACAGATACGCAGTATTTT.

This clonotype has just a few counts. The chain uses TRBV6-2 or TRBV6-3 and TRBJ2-5, with TRBD2 matching 10 bases. The CDR3 extends over 17 amino acids. Germline CDR1 and CDR2: MNHEY and SVGEGT. With 1 base clipped from V and 4 bases from J, the junction kept 9 bases outside the gene matches. The CDR3 region is CASSYWRRLAGRETQYF. The CDR3, as DNA: TGTGCCAGCAGTTACTGGAGAAGACTAGCGGGTAGAGAGACCCAGTACTTC.

The chain has TRBV6-2 or TRBV6-3 and TRBJ2-7; D may be TRBD2 (6 bases). Trimming pared 10 bases from V and 7 bases from J, leaving 23 bases between. The V gene's germline CDR1 is MNHEY and CDR2 SVGEGT. The CDR3 totals 14 residues. CDR3 sequence (DNA): TGTGCCACCATAAAAGGAGGGCCCCCGATGGAGCAGTACTTC. Protein sequence: CATIKGGPPMEQYF.

This chain links TRBV6-5 with TRBJ1-2; 9 bases match TRBD1. CDR3 size: 14 residues. V dropped 6 bases and J dropped 7; count of bases not matched to a gene: 9. CDR1 and CDR2 from the germline V gene are MNHEY and SVGAGI. CDR3 DNA: TGTGCCAGCAGGAGGGGACAGGGAAGCTCTGGCTACACCTTC. It yields the protein CASRRGQGSSGYTF.

The chain has TRBV12-3 or TRBV12-4 and TRBJ1-2; TRBD1 aligns across 7 bases. The CDR3 has 16 residues. The V gene end was trimmed by 7 bases and the J gene end by 4 bases; junction bases not matched to a gene: 15. The CDR3 reads CASTRQGDGPVYGYTF. In nucleotides, the CDR3 is TGTGCCAGCACTAGACAGGGAGACGGGCCAGTCTATGGCTACACCTTC.

CDR3 residues: CSVVLGGLQETQYF. CDR3 nucleotides: TGCAGCGTCGTGCTAGGGGGGCTCCAAGAGACCCAGTACTTC. This chain connects TRBV29-1 to TRBJ2-5, with D perhaps being TRBD1 or TRBD2 (6 bases each). Trimming cost V 6 bases and J 1 base, with 15 bases left between them. Germline lookup yields CDR1 SQVTM and CDR2 ANQGSEA. This CDR3 contains 14 residues.

A few counts support this clonotype. V usage is TRBV5-1 and J usage is TRBJ1-2, with TRBD1 identical over 7 bases. This CDR3 is 14 amino acids long. CDR1 is SGHRS and CDR2 is YFSETQ in the germline V gene. J was trimmed by 5 bases and V by 4 bases; bases with no gene match: 8. DNA for the CDR3: TGCGCCAGCAGCACGGGACAGCCACTTTATGGCTACACCTTC. Protein sequence: CASSTGQPLYGYTF.

This clonotype has a handful of counts. The DNA for the CDR3 is TGTGCCAGCAGCGATAGGACTAGCGGTAGCACAGATACGCAGTATTTT. Amino acid sequence: CASSDRTSGSTDTQYF. The chain is built from TRBV21-1 and TRBJ2-3; TRBD2, the D gene given by the table, was not confirmed from the DNA. TRBV21-1 is designated a pseudogene. The CDR3 runs 16 residues.

This clonotype was seen a handful of times. This chain connects TRBV20-1 to TRBJ2-5; 9 positions agree with TRBD2. The CDR3 extends over 19 amino acids. CDR1 is DFQATT and CDR2 is SNEGSKA in the germline V gene (reference sequence). After removal of 6 bases from V and 5 bases from J, the junction contained 25 bases not matched to a gene. CDR3 sequence (DNA): TGCAGTGCCTTCCATAACGTCCTAGCGGGACCCTCCCACTGGGAGACCCAGTACTTC. This sequence encodes CSAFHNVLAGPSHWETQYF.